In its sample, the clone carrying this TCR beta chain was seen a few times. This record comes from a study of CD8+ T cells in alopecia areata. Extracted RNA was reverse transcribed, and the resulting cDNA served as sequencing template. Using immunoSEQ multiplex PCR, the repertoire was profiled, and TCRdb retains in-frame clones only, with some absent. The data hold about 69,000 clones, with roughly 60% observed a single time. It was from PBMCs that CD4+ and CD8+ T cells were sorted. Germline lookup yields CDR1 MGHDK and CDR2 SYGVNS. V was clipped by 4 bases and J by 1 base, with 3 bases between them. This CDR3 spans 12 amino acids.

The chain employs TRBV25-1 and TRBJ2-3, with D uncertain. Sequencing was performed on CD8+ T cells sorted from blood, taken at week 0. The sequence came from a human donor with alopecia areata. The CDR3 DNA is TGTGCCAGCAGTGTAGGCACAGATACGCAGTATTTT. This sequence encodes CASSVGTDTQYF.